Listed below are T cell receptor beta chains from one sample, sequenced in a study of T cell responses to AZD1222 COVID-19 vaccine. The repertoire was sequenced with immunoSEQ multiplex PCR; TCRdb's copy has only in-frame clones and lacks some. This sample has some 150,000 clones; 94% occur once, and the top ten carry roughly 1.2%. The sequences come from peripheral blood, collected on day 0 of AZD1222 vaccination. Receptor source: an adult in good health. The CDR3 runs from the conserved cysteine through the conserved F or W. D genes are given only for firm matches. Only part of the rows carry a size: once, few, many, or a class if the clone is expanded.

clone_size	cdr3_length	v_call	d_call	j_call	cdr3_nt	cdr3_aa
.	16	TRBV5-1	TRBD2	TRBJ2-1	TGCGCCAGCAGCTTGGAAGCCAGCGGGAGGTACAATGAGCAGTTCTTC	CASSLEASGRYNEQFF
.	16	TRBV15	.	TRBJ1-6	TGTGCCACCAGCTCAAAAATGGGGGCCAAAACGGGACCCCTCCACTTT	CATSSKMGAKTGPLHF
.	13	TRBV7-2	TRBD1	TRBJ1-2	TGTGCCAGCAGCTTCGGTCCAGGGGGTGGCTACACCTTC	CASSFGPGGGYTF
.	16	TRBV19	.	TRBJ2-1	TGTGCCAGTAGTCGACGAGCCAGGACTAAGTGGAATGAGCAGTTCTTC	CASSRRARTKWNEQFF
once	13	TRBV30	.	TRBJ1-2	TGTGCCTGGAGCCTAGGGTCCACCTCGGGCTACACCTTC	CAWSLGSTSGYTF
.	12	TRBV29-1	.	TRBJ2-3	TGCAGCGTTGCTGGGATGGAGGATACGCAGTATTTT	CSVAGMEDTQYF
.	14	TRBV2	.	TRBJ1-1	TGTGCCAGCAGTGAACGGAGGGGTTCCACTGAAGCTTTCTTT	CASSERRGSTEAFF
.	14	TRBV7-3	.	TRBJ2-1	TGTGCCAGCAGCTTAAGGTCTACCTACAATGAGCAGTTCTTC	CASSLRSTYNEQFF
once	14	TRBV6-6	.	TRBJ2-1	TGTGCCAGCAGTTACGGCGGGACCTACAATGAGCAGTTCTTC	CASSYGGTYNEQFF
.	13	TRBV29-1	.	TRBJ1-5	TGCAGCGTTCGGGTTGGCGTAGGGCAGCCCCAGCATTTT	CSVRVGVGQPQHF